This T cell receptor (beta chain) stems from a study of Graves' ophthalmopathy and Graves' hyperthyroidism (dated by TCRdb to the late 2010s). Some background on the complete study: A patient counted as having stable hyperthyroidism if there was no progression to ophthalmopathy within 18 months of follow-up. To explore V-J signatures distinguishing ophthalmopathy from hyperthyroidism, a discovery set of about a hundred patients (43 ophthalmopathy, 55 to 60 stable hyperthyroidism) was enrolled. T-cell repertoires of thyroid tissue and blood were compared in 5 or 6 hyperthyroidism patients. TCR beta repertoire signatures were used to distinguish Graves' ophthalmopathy from Graves' hyperthyroidism and to predict progression to ophthalmopathy. Following sampling, methimazole starting at 30 mg daily was administered to hyperthyroidism patients, and high-dose intravenous methylprednisolone was administered to ophthalmopathy patients. In total, 135 blood samples were TCR-sequenced: under 45 ophthalmopathy, some 72 hyperthyroidism and approximately 17 hyperthyroidism-to-ophthalmopathy patients. An independent validation cohort was composed of fewer than 20 hyperthyroidism patients and some 16 patients who later progressed from hyperthyroidism to ophthalmopathy. Overall results and qualifications from the work: In validation, the model predicted ophthalmopathy progression with about 71% sensitivity and approximately 75% specificity; eleven to twelve predicted patients were CT-confirmed with GO in a median of approximately 6.5 months. No statistical method was used to set the sample size in advance, and the investigators knew which group each participant was assigned to. Most of the expanded thyroid clonotypes with a frequency above 0.001 were also detected in blood, and it was suggested that the thyroid immune response may be reflected by blood repertoires. The 13-signature model separated ophthalmopathy from stable hyperthyroidism with approximately 85% sensitivity and about 81% specificity in cross-validation, and 80%/75% in the test set.

From a lookup of the germline V gene, CDR1 and CDR2 are SGHVS and FQNEAQ. V is shortened by 1 base, J by 5 bases, and the region joining them spans 16 bases. Reading from cysteine to phenylalanine, the CDR3 counts 16 amino acids. Only the CDR3 DNA stays, 48 bases, in frame from base 1. TCR beta CDR3 regions were amplified from RNA transcripts for repertoire sequencing. The first round was an RT-PCR using HTBI primers with the Qiagen OneStep RT-PCR kit, and this first round was followed by a second-round multiplex PCR, then size selection and purification. Sequencing of the libraries was carried out on an Illumina HiSeq2000 in paired-end mode with 100 bp reads. As for how the authors treated the data: SOAPnuke was used to process the reads, removing any read that contained adapters or uncalled bases, had a mean Phred below 15, or lacked an exact match to the constant primer or identifier. High-quality paired reads were merged with COPE v1.2.5. Each unique nucleotide sequence was treated as a clonotype, and MiTCR v1.1 was used to align the clonotypes to the IMGT TRB V, D and J references. Analysis was restricted to V-J combinations with a frequency above 0.0001, which covered roughly 99% of repertoires. For each V-J combination, a TCR clonal expansion and chaos score was defined as F50 clonal expansion divided by the chaos observed in the TCRdist matrix. Welch's t-statistics and random forest were used to reduce features to 10 to 15 V-J combinations, which were fed into a naive Bayes classifier. The Morisita-Horn index was used to measure how similar the thyroid and blood repertoires were. In-frame beta chains were kept once TCRdb had trimmed the public reads at Q25 with fastp and called clones with MiXCR. Each CDR3 protein gets just one entry, which takes the most common genes and DNA from the rows behind it. V and J calls and clone size were set by TCRdb, not the authors. The sample table contains about 550,000 distinct CDR3 sequences; only one count was recorded for 35% to 45% of them. The ten largest account for 3.5% to 4.5% of the sample.

This clonotype showed up just a few times. The specificity of this receptor is unknown. Base quality data are lacking; no much larger clone is found one base away. Patients with hyperthyroidism were aged 18 to 65 years, had been newly diagnosed, and had a disease duration of less than 2 months. Patients with other autoimmune diseases, uncontrolled infections, pregnancy or lactation were excluded from the study. Clinical symptoms, serum thyroxine, TRAb, thyroid ultrasound and orbital computed tomography were used for diagnosis. Trizol reagent was used to extract the total RNA, and its quality was then checked on an Agilent 2100 Bioanalyzer.

The clonotype comes from an adult man with Graves' hyperthyroidism. Sequencing was done on a sample of peripheral blood or thyroid tissue (not recorded which). Rearrangement joined TRBV7-8 to TRBJ2-3, with a tentative D call of TRBD1 or TRBD2, each matching 5 bases. The nucleotide sequence reads as follows: TGTGCCAGCAGCTTAGGACCAGCGGTAGGGGAAGATACGCAGTATTTT. This translates into CASSLGPAVGEDTQYF.